This TCR beta chain came from a study of shared clonotypes between healthy human individuals. The table came from immunoSEQ multiplex PCR; TCRdb's copy has only in-frame clones and leaves some out. This table has fewer than 1.4 million clones, 78% appearing once. The CDR3 is 16 amino acids. Trimming stripped 3 bases from V and 0 bases from J, with 9 bases between. The germline gives CDR1 MNHNY, CDR2 SVGAGI (reference sequence). Free of recent acute infections or vaccinations, the donors were healthy HIV-negative adults. A split of CD4+ cells into CD45RA+ naive and CD45RA-negative memory subsets was performed.

The material sequenced was memory CD4+ T cells from PBMCs. Subset described: CD45RA-negative fraction. The chain employs TRBV6-6 and TRBJ2-6; D ambiguous. The clonotype originates from a man between 18 and 35 years old in good health. Some clones in this sample may be carry-over from other donors' samples. This CDR3 reads CASSYLGSSGANVLTF. The DNA for the CDR3 is TGTGCCAGCAGTTATCTTGGCAGCTCTGGGGCCAACGTCCTGACTTTC.